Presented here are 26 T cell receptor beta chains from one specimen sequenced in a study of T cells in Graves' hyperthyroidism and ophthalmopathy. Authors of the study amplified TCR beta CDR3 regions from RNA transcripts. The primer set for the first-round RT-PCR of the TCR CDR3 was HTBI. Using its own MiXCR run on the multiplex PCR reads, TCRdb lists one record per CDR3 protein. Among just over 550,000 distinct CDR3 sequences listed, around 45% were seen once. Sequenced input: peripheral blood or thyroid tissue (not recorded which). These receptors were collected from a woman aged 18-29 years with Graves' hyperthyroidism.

The CDR3 reads CASSLFGAEAFF. The CDR3 nucleotides read TGTGCCAGCAGCTTATTTGGGGCTGAAGCTTTCTTT. The chain couples TRBV7-8 to TRBJ1-1; D is unresolved. The CDR3 is made up of 12 amino acids. The germline gives CDR1 SGHVS, CDR2 FQNEAQ. The ends were cut back, 2 bases at V and 6 bases at J, with 7 bases in the middle. The variable domain in full, with the rest retrieved from reference TRBV7-8 and TRBJ1-1, is GAGVSQSPRYKVAKRGQDVALRCDPISGHVSLFWYQQALGQGPEFLTYFQNEAQLDKSGLPSDRFFAERPEGSVSTLKIQRTQQEDSAVYLCASSLFGAEAFFGQGTRLTVV.

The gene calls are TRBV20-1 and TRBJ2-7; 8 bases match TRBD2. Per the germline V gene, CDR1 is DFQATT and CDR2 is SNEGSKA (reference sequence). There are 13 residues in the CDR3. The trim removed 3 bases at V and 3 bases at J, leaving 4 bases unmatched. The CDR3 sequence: CSARAGRGYEQYF. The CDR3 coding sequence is TGCAGTGCTAGGGCCGGGAGGGGCTACGAGCAGTACTTC.

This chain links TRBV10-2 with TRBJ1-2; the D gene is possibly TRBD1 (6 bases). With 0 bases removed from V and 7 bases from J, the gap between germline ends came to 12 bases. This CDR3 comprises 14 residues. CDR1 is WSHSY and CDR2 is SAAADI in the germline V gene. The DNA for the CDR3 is TGCGCCAGCAGTGAGTCGCGCAGGGGCCTTGGCTACACCTTC. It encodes CASSESRRGLGYTF.

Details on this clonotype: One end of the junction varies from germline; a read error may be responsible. This CDR3 is CVSSLTEGGQGYSPLHF. The CDR3 bases are TGTGTCAGCAGCTTAACCGAAGGGGGACAGGGATATTCACCCCTCCACTTT. V and J are TRBV7-9 and TRBJ1-6; TRBD1 aligns across 9 bases. The CDR3 consists of 17 residues. CDR1 SEHNR and CDR2 FQNEAQ come from the germline V gene (reference sequence).

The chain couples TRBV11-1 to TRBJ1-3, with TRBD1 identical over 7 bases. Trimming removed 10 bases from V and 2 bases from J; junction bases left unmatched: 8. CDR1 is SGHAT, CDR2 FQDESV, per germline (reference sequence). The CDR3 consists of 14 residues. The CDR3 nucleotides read TGTGCCATCCCTCCCACAGGGGCTGGAAACACCATATATTTT. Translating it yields CAIPPTGAGNTIYF.

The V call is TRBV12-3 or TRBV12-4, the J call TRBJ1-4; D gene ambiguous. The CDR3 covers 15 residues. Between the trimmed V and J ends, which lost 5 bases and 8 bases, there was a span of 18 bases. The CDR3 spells CASSPRTGLGEKLFF. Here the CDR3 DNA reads TGTGCCAGCAGTCCCCGGACTGGGCTTGGGGAAAAACTGTTTTTT.

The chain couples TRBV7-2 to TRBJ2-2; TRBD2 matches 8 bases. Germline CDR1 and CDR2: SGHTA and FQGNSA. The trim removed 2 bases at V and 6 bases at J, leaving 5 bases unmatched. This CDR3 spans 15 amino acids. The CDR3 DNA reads TGTGCCAGCAGCTTAATGGCGGGAGGAGCCGGGGAGCTGTTTTTT. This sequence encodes CASSLMAGGAGELFF.

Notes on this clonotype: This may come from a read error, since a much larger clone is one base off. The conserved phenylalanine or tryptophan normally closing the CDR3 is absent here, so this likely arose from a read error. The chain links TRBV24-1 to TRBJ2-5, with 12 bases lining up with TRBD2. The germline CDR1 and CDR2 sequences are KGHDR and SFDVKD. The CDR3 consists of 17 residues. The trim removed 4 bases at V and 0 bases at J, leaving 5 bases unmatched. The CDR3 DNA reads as TGTGCCACCAGTGACGCCGGGACTAGCGGGTACCAAGAGACCCAGTACTCC. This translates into CATSDAGTSGYQETQYS.

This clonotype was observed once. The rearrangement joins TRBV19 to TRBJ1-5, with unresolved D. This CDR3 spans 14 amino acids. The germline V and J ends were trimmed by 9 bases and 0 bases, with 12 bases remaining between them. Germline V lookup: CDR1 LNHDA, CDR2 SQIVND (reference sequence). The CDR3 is CASTDSHSNQPQHF. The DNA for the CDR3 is TGTGCCAGCACCGACTCACATAGCAATCAGCCCCAGCATTTT.

The CDR3 region is CASSLGDSFNSPLHF. CDR3 nucleotides: TGTGCCAGCAGCTTAGGGGACAGTTTTAATTCACCCCTCCACTTT. The chain recombines TRBV7-3 with TRBJ1-6; TRBD1 matches at 7 bases. Trimming at V came to 2 bases and at J to 6 bases, leaving 4 bases not matched to a gene. The CDR3 contains 15 residues. Germline-derived CDR1 and CDR2 are SGHTA and FQGTGA. The whole variable domain, remainder taken from reference TRBV7-3 and TRBJ1-6, is GAGVSQTPSNKVTEKGKYVELRCDPISGHTALYWYRQSLGQGPEFLIYFQGTGAADDSGLPNDRFFAVRPEGSVSTLKIQRTERGDSAVYLCASSLGDSFNSPLHFGNGTRLTVT.

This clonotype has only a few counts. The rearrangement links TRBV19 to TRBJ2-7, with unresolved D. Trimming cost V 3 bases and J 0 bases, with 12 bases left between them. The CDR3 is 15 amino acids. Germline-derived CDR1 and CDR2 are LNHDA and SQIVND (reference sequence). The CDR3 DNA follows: TGTGCCAGTAGTATCGGCAGTAATCCCTCCTACGAGCAGTACTTC. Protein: CASSIGSNPSYEQYF.

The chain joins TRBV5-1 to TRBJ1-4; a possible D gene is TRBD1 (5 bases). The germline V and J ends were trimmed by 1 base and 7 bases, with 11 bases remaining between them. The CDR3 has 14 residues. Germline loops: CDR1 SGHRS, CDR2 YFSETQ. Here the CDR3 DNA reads TGCGCCAGCAGCTTGTCCAGGGAGGGTGAAAAACTGTTTTTT. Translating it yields CASSLSREGEKLFF.

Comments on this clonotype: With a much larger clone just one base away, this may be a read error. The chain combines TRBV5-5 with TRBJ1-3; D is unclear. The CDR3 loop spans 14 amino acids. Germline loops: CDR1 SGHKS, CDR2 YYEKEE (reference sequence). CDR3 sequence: CASSLGGRRNTIYF. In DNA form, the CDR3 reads TGCGCCAGCAGCTTGGGCGGCAGACGAAACACCATATATTTT.

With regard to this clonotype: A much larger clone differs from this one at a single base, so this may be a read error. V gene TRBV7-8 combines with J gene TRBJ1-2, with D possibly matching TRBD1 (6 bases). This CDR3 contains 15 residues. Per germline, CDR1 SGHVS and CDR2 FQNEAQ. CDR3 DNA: TGTGCCAGCAGCTCTACAGGGCGAACTAACTATGGCTACATCTTC. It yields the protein CASSSTGRTNYGYIF.

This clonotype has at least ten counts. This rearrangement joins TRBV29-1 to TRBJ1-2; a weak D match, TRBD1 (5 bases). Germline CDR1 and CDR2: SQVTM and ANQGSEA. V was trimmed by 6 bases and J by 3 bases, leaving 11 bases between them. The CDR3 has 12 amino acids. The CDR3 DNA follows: TGCAGCGTGCGGGACCTCGACTATGGCTACACCTTC. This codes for CSVRDLDYGYTF. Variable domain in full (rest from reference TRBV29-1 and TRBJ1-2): SAVISQKPSRDICQRGTSLTIQCQVDSQVTMMFWYRQQPGQSLTLIATANQGSEATYESGFVIDKFPISRPNLTFSTLTVSNMSPEDSSIYLCSVRDLDYGYTFGSGTRLTVV.

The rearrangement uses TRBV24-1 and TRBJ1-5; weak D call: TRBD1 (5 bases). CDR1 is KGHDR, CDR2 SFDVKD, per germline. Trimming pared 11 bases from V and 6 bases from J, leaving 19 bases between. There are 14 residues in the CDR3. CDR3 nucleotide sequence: TGTGCCAGTCAGAAGGGAGGGAGGGGTCAGCCCCAGCATTTT. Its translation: CASQKGGRGQPQHF.

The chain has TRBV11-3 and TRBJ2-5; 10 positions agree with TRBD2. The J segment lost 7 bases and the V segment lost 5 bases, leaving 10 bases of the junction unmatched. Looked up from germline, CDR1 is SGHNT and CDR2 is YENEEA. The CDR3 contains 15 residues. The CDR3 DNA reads TGTGCCAGCAGCCAAGCTAGCGGGAGTGGGGGGACCCAGTACTTC. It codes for CASSQASGSGGTQYF.

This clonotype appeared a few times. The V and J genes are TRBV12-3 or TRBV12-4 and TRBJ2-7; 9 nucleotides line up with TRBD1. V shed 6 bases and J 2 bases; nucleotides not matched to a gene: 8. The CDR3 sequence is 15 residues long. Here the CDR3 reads CASRPGTGLPYEQYF. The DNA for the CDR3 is TGTGCCAGCAGGCCCGGGACAGGGCTACCCTACGAGCAGTACTTC.

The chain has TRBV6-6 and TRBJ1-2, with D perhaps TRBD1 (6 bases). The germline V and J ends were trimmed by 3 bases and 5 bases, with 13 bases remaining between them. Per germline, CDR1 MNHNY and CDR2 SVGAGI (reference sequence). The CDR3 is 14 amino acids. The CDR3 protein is CASSYLRQEYGYTF. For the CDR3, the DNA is TGTGCCAGCAGTTATCTGCGACAGGAGTATGGCTACACCTTC.

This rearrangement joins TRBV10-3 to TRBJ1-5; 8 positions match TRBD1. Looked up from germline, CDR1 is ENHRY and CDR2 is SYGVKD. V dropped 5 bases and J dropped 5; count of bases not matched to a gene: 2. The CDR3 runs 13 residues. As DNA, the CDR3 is TGTGCCATCAGTTTGACAGGGGATCAGCCCCAGCATTTT. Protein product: CAISLTGDQPQHF.

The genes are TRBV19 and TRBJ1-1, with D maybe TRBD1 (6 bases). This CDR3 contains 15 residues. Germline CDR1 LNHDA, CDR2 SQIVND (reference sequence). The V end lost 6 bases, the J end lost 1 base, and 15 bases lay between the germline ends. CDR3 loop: CASRDQGRANTEAFF. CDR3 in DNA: TGTGCCAGTAGGGATCAGGGGAGGGCGAACACTGAAGCTTTCTTT.

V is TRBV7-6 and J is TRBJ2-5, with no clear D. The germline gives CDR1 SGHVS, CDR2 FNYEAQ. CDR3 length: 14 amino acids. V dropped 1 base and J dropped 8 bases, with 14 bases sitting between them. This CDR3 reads CASSLDLGANTQYF. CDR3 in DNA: TGTGCCAGCAGCTTAGATTTGGGCGCGAACACCCAGTACTTC.

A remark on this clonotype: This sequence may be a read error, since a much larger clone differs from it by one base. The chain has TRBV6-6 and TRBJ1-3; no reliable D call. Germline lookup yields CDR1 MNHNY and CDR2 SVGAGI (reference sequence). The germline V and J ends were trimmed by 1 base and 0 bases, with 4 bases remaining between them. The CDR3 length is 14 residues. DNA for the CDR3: TGTGCCAGCAGTTACTGGGGCTCTGGAAACACCATATATTTT. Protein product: CASSYWGSGNTIYF.

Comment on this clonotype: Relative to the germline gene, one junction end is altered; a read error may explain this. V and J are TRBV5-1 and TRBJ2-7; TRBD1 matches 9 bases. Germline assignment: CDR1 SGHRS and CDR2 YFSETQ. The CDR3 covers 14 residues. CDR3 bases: TGTGCCAGCAGCCGCTGGACAGGGGCCTACGAGCAGTACTTC. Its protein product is CASSRWTGAYEQYF.

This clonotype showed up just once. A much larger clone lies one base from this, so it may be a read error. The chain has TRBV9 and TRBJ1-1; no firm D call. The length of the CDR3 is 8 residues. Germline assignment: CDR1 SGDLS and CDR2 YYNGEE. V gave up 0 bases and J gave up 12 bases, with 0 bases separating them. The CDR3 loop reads CASSVAFF. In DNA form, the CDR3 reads TGTGCCAGCAGCGTAGCTTTCTTT.

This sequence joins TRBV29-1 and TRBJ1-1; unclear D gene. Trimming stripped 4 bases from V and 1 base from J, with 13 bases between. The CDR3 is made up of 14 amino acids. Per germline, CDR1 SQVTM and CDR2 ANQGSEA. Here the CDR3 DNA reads TGCAGCGTTGGGGAAGGTATGGGGAACACTGAAGCTTTCTTT. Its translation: CSVGEGMGNTEAFF.